These 24 T cell receptor beta chains were all obtained from the same sample, sequenced in a study of early T cells in non-severe SARS-CoV-2 infection. TCRdb fed the 5' RACE reads into MiXCR, producing one record per CDR3 protein. The sample shows 20,000 to 25,000 distinct CDR3 sequences, 4% of them seen only once. Sequenced sample: whole blood. These TCRs come from an adult who was a healthcare worker with PCR-confirmed SARS-CoV-2 infection or an uninfected control (not recorded which).

This sequence joins TRBV7-6 and TRBJ2-3, with D perhaps matching TRBD1 (6 bases). Trimming took 4 bases from V and 1 from J, leaving 9 bases between them. Germline-derived CDR1 and CDR2 are SGHVS and FNYEAQ. This CDR3 region has 14 residues. Here the CDR3 reads CASSSRQGTDTQYF. As DNA, the CDR3 is TGTGCCAGCAGCTCCCGACAGGGCACAGATACGCAGTATTTT.

This clonotype is deemed medium-sized. The genes are TRBV6-5 and TRBJ2-4; D might be TRBD2 (6 bases). In germline, CDR1 is MNHEY, CDR2 SVGAGI. V was cut by 6 bases and J by 7 bases, with 19 bases left in between. The length of the CDR3 is 15 residues. Here the CDR3 DNA reads TGTGCCAGCAGCCGTCGGGTCGGGGGTCGGAACATTCAGTACTTC. Its translation: CASSRRVGGRNIQYF.

This clonotype was seen many times. The rearrangement links TRBV7-2 to TRBJ2-3, with a weak D call TRBD2 (6 bases). This CDR3 spans 14 amino acids. The germline V gene has CDR1 SGHTA and CDR2 FQGNSA. Trimming stripped 4 bases from V and 0 bases from J, with 8 bases between. In DNA, the CDR3 is TGTGCCAGCAGCTACGGGGGTAGCACAGATACGCAGTATTTT. This gives the protein CASSYGGSTDTQYF. Together with reference TRBV7-2 and TRBJ2-3, the CDR3 gives the full variable domain: GAGVSQSPSNKVTEKGKDVELRCDPISGHTALYWYRQSLGQGLEFLIYFQGNSAPDKSGLPSDRFSAERTGGSVSTLTIQRTQQEDSAVYLCASSYGGSTDTQYFGPGTRLTVL.

This clonotype was seen ten or more times. This chain connects TRBV30 to TRBJ2-1; 8 bases line up with TRBD2. The CDR3 runs 14 residues. Unmatched junction bases numbered 9, after V lost 7 bases and J lost 4 bases. Germline CDR1 and CDR2: GTSNPN and SVGIG (reference sequence). CDR3 bases: TGTGCCTATTCCGGGGGGGCATTTTACAATGAGCAGTTCTTC. Translating it yields CAYSGGAFYNEQFF.

This clonotype came up many times. The chain is built from TRBV24-1 and TRBJ2-2; D is uncertain. Germline lookup yields CDR1 KGHDR and CDR2 SFDVKD. CDR3 size: 14 residues. Trimming left V 5 bases short and J 0 bases short, with 6 bases between. The CDR3 region has the DNA TGTGCCACCAGTGGCTATCCGAACACCGGGGAGCTGTTTTTT. Translating it yields CATSGYPNTGELFF.

V and J are TRBV12-3 or TRBV12-4 and TRBJ1-1; D may be TRBD1 (5 bases). The CDR3 spans 14 residues. Deletions cut 6 bases from V and 4 bases from J, with 15 bases between. As DNA, the CDR3 is TGTGCCAGCAGGTTCCCCGGGGCCCTCACTGAAGCTTTCTTT. It codes for CASRFPGALTEAFF.

This clonotype has only a few counts. V is TRBV12-3 or TRBV12-4 and J is TRBJ2-1; D might be TRBD1 (5 bases). There are 10 residues in the CDR3. V lost 5 bases, J lost 10 bases, and 6 bases lay in between. As DNA, the CDR3 is TGTGCCAGCAGTCGGACAGAGCAGTTCTTC. Translated, it gives CASSRTEQFF.

This clonotype has only one observation. The V gene is TRBV30, the J gene TRBJ2-1, with TRBD2 matching 8 bases. The CDR3 consists of 13 residues. The V and J ends lost 2 bases and 10 bases, in that order; junction bases with no gene match: 7. Germline V gene data show CDR1 as GTSNPN and CDR2 as SVGIG (reference sequence). The CDR3 region has the DNA TGTGCCTGGAGTCTGGGACTAGGCGCCGAGCAGTTCTTC. Its protein is CAWSLGLGAEQFF.

This clonotype was detected many times. This rearrangement joins TRBV12-3 or TRBV12-4 to TRBJ2-1, with D perhaps TRBD1 or TRBD2 (5 bases each). The V end was cut by 7 bases, the J end by 8 bases, with 12 bases between. This CDR3 spans 12 amino acids. CDR3 region: CASTLRGDEQFF. In DNA form, the CDR3 reads TGTGCCAGCACCTTGAGGGGTGATGAGCAGTTCTTC.

This clonotype is medium-sized. The J gene is TRBJ2-1, the V gene TRBV7-6; 8 bases map to TRBD2. The CDR3 runs 17 residues. Germline lookup yields CDR1 SGHVS and CDR2 FNYEAQ. J lost 7 bases, V lost 0 bases, and 11 bases had no gene match. The chain's CDR3 is CASSLASGAGVGNEQFF. The CDR3 DNA reads as TGTGCCAGCAGCTTAGCTAGCGGGGCGGGCGTCGGGAATGAGCAGTTCTTC.

The chain joins TRBV19 to TRBJ2-3; TRBD1 matches 9 bases. Losses at the gene ends were 7 bases for V and 3 bases for J; bases not matched to a gene: 5. Germline CDR1 and CDR2: LNHDA and SQIVND (reference sequence). The length of the CDR3 is 14 residues. In DNA, the CDR3 is TGTGCCAGTACCACGGGACAGGGAACAGATACGCAGTATTTT. Protein sequence: CASTTGQGTDTQYF.

This clonotype occurred many times. The V call is TRBV2, the J call TRBJ1-2; no clear D. Germline CDR1 and CDR2: SNHLY and FYNNEI. The CDR3 is 15 amino acids. V gave up 2 bases and J gave up 7 bases, with 17 bases separating them. The CDR3 is CASSERGLGGPGYTF. The DNA for the CDR3 is TGTGCCAGCAGTGAACGCGGTCTCGGAGGACCTGGCTACACCTTC.

This clonotype was seen repeatedly, ten times or more. The chain recombines TRBV20-1 with TRBJ2-3, with D possibly TRBD2 on 5 matching bases. Trimming cost V 2 bases and J 4 bases, with 16 bases left between them. The CDR3 is made up of 15 amino acids. Per the germline V gene, CDR1 is DFQATT and CDR2 is SNEGSKA (reference sequence). The CDR3 here is CSARRQRGISDTQYF. In DNA, the CDR3 is TGCAGTGCTAGAAGACAACGGGGAATCTCAGATACGCAGTATTTT.

This clonotype came up many times. The chain is built from TRBV6-5 and TRBJ2-5; D tentatively fits TRBD1 or TRBD2 (5 bases each). Trimming pared 7 bases from V and 6 bases from J, leaving 18 bases between. CDR3 length equals 14 residues. Germline assignment: CDR1 MNHEY and CDR2 SVGAGI. CDR3 loop: CASNPGRFRKTQYF. DNA for the CDR3: TGTGCCAGCAACCCGGGACGCTTCCGGAAGACCCAGTACTTC.

This clonotype showed up many times. J is TRBJ1-1 and V is TRBV4-3; D is unresolved. Germline-derived CDR1 and CDR2 are LGHNA and YSLEER. Trimming left V 5 bases short and J 3 bases short, with 13 bases between. CDR3 length: 14 amino acids. In DNA form, the CDR3 reads TGCGCCAGCAGCGCTCAAGGGTACCACACTGAAGCTTTCTTT. It yields the protein CASSAQGYHTEAFF.

The sample holds many counts of this clonotype. The chain uses TRBV6-2 or TRBV6-3 and TRBJ2-3; 7 bases agree with TRBD2. The CDR3 is 16 amino acids. V was clipped by 4 bases and J by 2 bases; unmatched bases: 9. Germline CDR1 reads MNHEY; CDR2 reads SVGEGT. The CDR3 region has the DNA TGTGCCAGCAGTTCCTCGTGGCGGGGGAACACAGATACGCAGTATTTT. Translated, it gives CASSSSWRGNTDTQYF.

Many counts were recorded for this clonotype. The CDR3 region is CARDLGVTDTQYF. The CDR3 nucleotides are TGCGCCAGGGACCTGGGGGTTACGGATACGCAGTATTTT. The chain joins TRBV23-1 to TRBJ2-3, with D perhaps matching TRBD1 or TRBD2 (5 bases each). TRBV23-1 is an ORF, and what it does is uncertain. V gave up 9 bases and J gave up 6 bases, with 16 bases separating them. The CDR3 is 13 residues long.

This clonotype was found many times. V gene TRBV27 combines with J gene TRBJ2-7, with a weak D call TRBD1 (5 bases). The V and J ends lost 6 bases and 3 bases respectively, with 12 bases between them. This CDR3 is 13 amino acids long. In germline, CDR1 is MNHEY, CDR2 SMNVEV (reference sequence). CDR3 bases: TGTGCCAGCAGGGGTGACAGCTACTACGAGCAGTACTTC. This codes for CASRGDSYYEQYF.

By proportion, this clonotype is medium-sized. V and J are TRBV5-1 and TRBJ2-1; TRBD1 agrees at 7 bases. This CDR3 has 15 residues. Looked up from germline, CDR1 is SGHRS and CDR2 is YFSETQ. After removal of 0 bases from V and 4 bases from J, the junction contained 4 bases not matched to a gene. CDR3 loop: CASSLEGQQYNEQFF. The CDR3 DNA sequence: TGCGCCAGCAGCTTGGAGGGACAGCAATACAATGAGCAGTTCTTC.

At least ten counts were recorded for this clonotype. This rearrangement joins TRBV29-1 to TRBJ2-5; 8 positions agree with TRBD2. Germline trimming cut 6 bases from V and 5 bases from J; bases unmatched to any gene: 8. CDR1 and CDR2 from the germline V gene are SQVTM and ANQGSEA. The CDR3 is made up of 13 amino acids. CDR3 residues: CSVTPGLDETQYF. The DNA for the CDR3 is TGCAGCGTGACCCCGGGACTAGATGAGACCCAGTACTTC. Full variable domain (missing parts from reference TRBV29-1 and TRBJ2-5): SAVISQKPSRDICQRGTSLTIQCQVDSQVTMMFWYRQQPGQSLTLIATANQGSEATYESGFVIDKFPISRPNLTFSTLTVSNMSPEDSSIYLCSVTPGLDETQYFGPGTRLLVL.

This clonotype occurred a few times. The V call is TRBV6-5, the J call TRBJ1-2, with 9 bases aligning to TRBD1. From germline, CDR1 is MNHEY and CDR2 SVGAGI. The CDR3 contains 14 residues. V lost 6 bases and J lost 5; bases outside the gene matches: 7. The CDR3 protein is CASSQGQGRYGYTF. The CDR3 bases are TGTGCCAGCAGCCAGGGACAGGGAAGGTATGGCTACACCTTC.

In this sample, this clonotype turned up many times. The chain joins TRBV6-6 to TRBJ2-1; 7 bases are shared with TRBD1. Germline CDR1 MNHNY, CDR2 SVGAGI (reference sequence). The ends lost 6 bases at V and 0 bases at J; junction bases unmatched: 5. The CDR3 extends over 15 amino acids. The DNA of the CDR3 is TGTGCCAGCAGCTGGACAGGCAGCTCCTACAATGAGCAGTTCTTC. It yields the protein CASSWTGSSYNEQFF.

The V gene is TRBV7-9, the J gene TRBJ2-2, with D possibly being TRBD2 (5 bases). Germline CDR1 SEHNR, CDR2 FQNEAQ (reference sequence). CDR3 size: 15 residues. Trimming left V 2 bases short and J 7 bases short, with 14 bases between. CDR3 sequence: CASSLTRGSIGELFF. The CDR3 DNA follows: TGTGCCAGCAGCTTAACACGGGGTTCTATCGGGGAGCTGTTTTTT.

In its sample, this clonotype was seen many times. V and J are TRBV7-9 and TRBJ2-3; D is perhaps TRBD1 (6 bases). V lost 5 bases, J lost 1 base, and 13 bases lay in between. The CDR3 contains 15 residues. Germline CDR1 is SEHNR and CDR2 is FQNEAQ (reference sequence). The CDR3 bases are TGTGCCAGCAGCCGGACAGAAAAGGGCACAGATACGCAGTATTTT. This sequence encodes CASSRTEKGTDTQYF.